What follows are 23 T cell receptor beta chains derived from one specimen sequenced in a study of cytotoxic CD8 clonotypes in ibrutinib-treated CLL. Sequencing was performed with immunoSEQ multiplex PCR; in TCRdb, only in-frame clones are kept and a portion is missing. The profile covers about 20,000 clones, with under 80% appearing a single time and roughly 25% taken by the ten largest. The sequencing here drew on PBMCs, taken before ibrutinib treatment. Receptors were obtained from a human donor with chronic lymphocytic leukemia.

The rearrangement links TRBV5-1 to TRBJ1-2, with D tentatively TRBD1 (5 bases). The germline V and J ends were trimmed by 4 bases and 1 base, with 8 bases remaining between them. The V gene's germline CDR1 is SGHRS and CDR2 YFSETQ. The CDR3 runs to 13 residues. CDR3 nucleotide sequence: TGCGCCAGCAGCCCCGACAGTAACTATGGCTACACCTTC. Protein: CASSPDSNYGYTF.

The chain has TRBV19 and TRBJ2-1; 11 bases are a match to TRBD2. V lost 6 bases, J lost 8 bases, and 12 bases stayed unmatched. The V gene's germline CDR1 is LNHDA and CDR2 SQIVND (reference sequence). This CDR3 has 16 residues. The DNA for the CDR3 is TGTGCCAGTAGCCTTAGCACTAGCGGGAGAGAGCATGAGCAGTTCTTC. Translated, it gives CASSLSTSGREHEQFF.

The V call is TRBV6-1, the J call TRBJ2-4; D assignment may be TRBD1 or TRBD2 (6 bases each). CDR1 and CDR2 from the germline V gene are MNHNS and SASEGT. V was shortened by 1 base and J by 1 base, with 11 bases between the two germline ends. This CDR3 contains 16 residues. The chain's CDR3 is CASSEGVGGAKNIQYF. The CDR3 coding sequence is TGTGCCAGCAGTGAAGGTGTAGGGGGGGCCAAAAACATTCAGTACTTC.

In this sample, this clone turned up once. J is TRBJ2-1 and V is TRBV29-1; 7 positions agree with TRBD1. V lost 5 bases and J lost 6; bases outside the gene matches: 16. The V gene's germline CDR1 is SQVTM and CDR2 ANQGSEA. CDR3 length equals 16 residues. This CDR3 reads CSVSRYRGLGSNEQFF. As DNA, the CDR3 is TGCAGCGTTTCCCGCTACAGGGGTCTGGGTTCCAATGAGCAGTTCTTC.

This chain links TRBV11-2 with TRBJ2-7; 9 nucleotides line up with TRBD2. CDR1 is SGHAT, CDR2 FQNNGV, per germline. The CDR3 extends over 14 amino acids. The junction had 12 bases not matched to a gene; V was cut back by 3 bases and J by 12 bases. The CDR3 spells CASSFGQLAGLLYF. CDR3 sequence (DNA): TGTGCCAGCAGCTTCGGCCAACTAGCGGGCCTATTGTACTTC. Combining the CDR3 with reference TRBV11-2 and TRBJ2-7 gives the whole variable domain EAGVAQSPRYKIIEKRQSVAFWCNPISGHATLYWYQQILGQGPKLLIQFQNNGVVDDSQLPKDRFSAERLKGVDSTLKIQPAKLEDSAVYLCASSFGQLAGLLYFGPGTRLTVT.

This clone was detected once. The gene calls are TRBV5-8 and TRBJ2-5; D tentatively fits TRBD1 or TRBD2 (5 bases each). The CDR3 length is 16 residues. Germline V CDR1 and CDR2: SGHTS, YDEGEE. Trimming removed 3 bases from V and 3 bases from J, with 18 bases in between. For the CDR3, the DNA is TGTGCCAGCAGCTCCGGGGCGAGGGCAGGAGAAGAGACCCAGTACTTC. Protein sequence: CASSSGARAGEETQYF.

The gene calls are TRBV5-1 and TRBJ2-5; 8 nucleotides align to TRBD1. J gave up 1 base and V 4 bases, and 3 bases lay outside the gene matches. The germline gives CDR1 SGHRS, CDR2 YFSETQ. The CDR3 is made up of 14 amino acids. CDR3: CASSVQGGQETQYF. The CDR3 nucleotides are TGCGCCAGCAGCGTACAGGGGGGCCAAGAGACCCAGTACTTC.

The rearrangement uses TRBV5-5 and TRBJ1-5; no reliable D call. Trimming pared 1 base from V and 0 bases from J, leaving 14 bases between. In germline, CDR1 is SGHKS, CDR2 YYEKEE (reference sequence). The CDR3 spans 17 residues. The CDR3 DNA is TGTGCCAGCAGCTTGCGCCCCGGGGAGTATAGCAATCAGCCCCAGCATTTT. Protein: CASSLRPGEYSNQPQHF.

The chain's CDR3 is CASSFGRGRAGETQYF. CDR3 coding DNA: TGTGCCAGCAGTTTCGGGCGCGGGAGGGCGGGAGAGACCCAGTACTTC. The V call is TRBV28, the J call TRBJ2-5; 9 bases align to TRBD2. V dropped 3 bases and J dropped 4; count of bases not matched to a gene: 9. This CDR3 comprises 16 residues. Germline V gene data show CDR1 as MDHEN and CDR2 as SYDVKM.

The chain couples TRBV30 to TRBJ2-5, with D uncertain. The ends were cut back, 1 base at V and 5 bases at J, with 11 bases in the middle. Germline CDR1 is GTSNPN and CDR2 is SVGIG (reference sequence). CDR3 length equals 13 residues. As DNA, the CDR3 is TGTGCCTGGAGTGGAGCGTTAAGGGAGACCCAGTACTTC. It yields the protein CAWSGALRETQYF. Variable domain in full (rest from reference TRBV30 and TRBJ2-5): SQTIHQWPATLVQPVGSPLSLECTVEGTSNPNLYWYRQAAGRGLQLLFYSVGIGQISSEVPQNLSASRPQDRQFILSSKKLLLSDSGFYLCAWSGALRETQYFGPGTRLLVL.

In this sample, this clone turned up a few times. J is TRBJ2-2 and V is TRBV2, with D uncertain. Trimming took off 10 bases at V and 7 bases at J, with 13 bases between the two ends. Germline V gives CDR1 SNHLY, CDR2 FYNNEI. This CDR3 has 12 amino acids. The CDR3 here is CATVILGGELFF. For the CDR3, the DNA is TGTGCCACCGTTATTCTAGGCGGGGAGCTGTTTTTT.

This sequence joins TRBV20-1 and TRBJ2-7, with D hard to call. Trimming took 3 bases from V and 5 from J, leaving 5 bases between them. The CDR3 is made up of 10 amino acids. The germline CDR1 and CDR2 sequences are DFQATT and SNEGSKA (reference sequence). CDR3 in DNA: TGCAGTGCTAGTTTGGACGAGCAGTACTTC. This sequence encodes CSASLDEQYF.

This clone was counted a few times. The CDR3 nucleotides read TGTGCCAGCACCCCGACAGGGGGCCAAGAGACCCAGTACTTC. Its protein is CASTPTGGQETQYF. This chain connects TRBV6-5 to TRBJ2-5, with TRBD1 matching over 9 bases. There are 14 residues in the CDR3. Germline CDR1 is MNHEY and CDR2 is SVGAGI. J gave up 1 base and V 7 bases, and 4 bases lay outside the gene matches.

This rearrangement joins TRBV10-2 to TRBJ1-2, with a weak D call TRBD1 (5 bases). Germline loops: CDR1 WSHSY, CDR2 SAAADI. V shed 4 bases and J shed 1 base, with 13 bases lying between them. This CDR3 spans 15 amino acids. Here the CDR3 reads CASSVFRDGNYGYTF. In nucleotides, the CDR3 is TGCGCCAGCAGTGTTTTCCGGGACGGTAACTATGGCTACACCTTC.

J is TRBJ1-1 and V is TRBV2; D is perhaps TRBD1 (6 bases). V lost 6 bases, J lost 4 bases, and 12 bases lay in between. CDR1 and CDR2 from the germline V gene are SNHLY and FYNNEI. This CDR3 has 13 residues. The CDR3 nucleotides read TGTGCCAGCAGCGGAACAGGGACCACTGAAGCTTTCTTT. This codes for CASSGTGTTEAFF.

The chain links TRBV28 to TRBJ2-5; possibly TRBD1 or TRBD2 for D (6 bases each). The V end was cut by 3 bases, the J end by 2 bases, with 13 bases between. The CDR3 has 15 residues. Per the germline V gene, CDR1 is MDHEN and CDR2 is SYDVKM. In DNA, the CDR3 is TGTGCCAGCAGTTTTTCTGGGGGGCTGCAAGAGACCCAGTACTTC. Its protein product is CASSFSGGLQETQYF.

This clone showed up just a few times. V is TRBV9 and J is TRBJ1-1, with D possibly TRBD1 on 6 matching bases. The CDR3 runs to 13 residues. Between the trimmed V and J ends, which lost 0 bases and 6 bases, there was a span of 9 bases. Germline CDR1 is SGDLS and CDR2 is YYNGEE. The CDR3 reads CASSVVGGSEAFF. The CDR3 nucleotides read TGTGCCAGCAGCGTAGTTGGGGGCTCTGAAGCTTTCTTT.

The chain employs TRBV30 and TRBJ2-7; D gene unclear. The CDR3 sequence is 12 residues long. V dropped 2 bases and J dropped 9 bases, with 14 bases sitting between them. CDR1 is GTSNPN and CDR2 is SVGIG in the germline V gene (reference sequence). CDR3 residues: CAWSPILGPQYF. The CDR3 DNA reads as TGTGCCTGGAGTCCCATTTTGGGCCCGCAGTACTTC.

V is TRBV14 and J is TRBJ1-3; D is unresolved. This CDR3 region has 12 residues. Per germline, CDR1 SGHDN and CDR2 FVKESK. V lost 4 bases to trimming and J lost 4 bases, with 5 bases between them. CDR3 coding DNA: TGTGCCAGCAGCCGGGTCGGAAACACCATATATTTT. The encoded protein is CASSRVGNTIYF.

This clone showed up just a few times. CDR3 DNA sequence: TGTGCCAGCAGTTCCCGTGGGGGGGGAGTGGGCAATCAGCCCCAGCATTTT. It codes for CASSSRGGGVGNQPQHF. The V and J genes are TRBV27 and TRBJ1-5, with D perhaps matching TRBD1 (5 bases). The CDR3 contains 17 residues. Germline CDR1 reads MNHEY; CDR2 reads SMNVEV (reference sequence). V lost 4 bases to trimming and J lost 2 bases, with 18 bases between them.

The chain uses TRBV27 and TRBJ1-1; D is possibly TRBD1 (6 bases). Germline loops: CDR1 MNHEY, CDR2 SMNVEV (reference sequence). The CDR3 is 14 amino acids. With 3 bases removed from V and 4 bases from J, the gap between germline ends came to 12 bases. Here the CDR3 DNA reads TGTGCCAGCAGTTTTGGGGGGCGTAGCACTGAAGCTTTCTTT. It yields the protein CASSFGGRSTEAFF.

This clone was seen a single time. This CDR3 is CASSIGSGGGRGRNEQFF. The DNA of the CDR3 is TGTGCCAGTAGTATAGGATCCGGCGGGGGCCGGGGCCGGAATGAGCAGTTCTTC. The chain employs TRBV19 and TRBJ2-1; D possibly corresponds to TRBD2 (7 bases). V shed 1 base and J shed 7 bases, with 23 bases lying between them. Germline values: CDR1 LNHDA, CDR2 SQIVND (reference sequence). This CDR3 contains 18 residues. Variable domain in full (rest from reference TRBV19 and TRBJ2-1): DGGITQSPKYLFRKEGQNVTLSCEQNLNHDAMYWYRQDPGQGLRLIYYSQIVNDFQKGDIAEGYSVSREKKESFPLTVTSAQKNPTAFYLCASSIGSGGGRGRNEQFFGPGTRLTVL.

The chain joins TRBV10-2 to TRBJ2-5; maybe TRBD1 (5 bases). The V gene's germline CDR1 is WSHSY and CDR2 SAAADI. The CDR3 totals 13 residues. The ends were cut back, 10 bases at V and 5 bases at J, with 17 bases in the middle. The CDR3 coding sequence is TGCGCCACCCTGGGGCGCCACACTGAGACCCAGTACTTC. Residues: CATLGRHTETQYF.